The rows below give T cell receptor beta chains drawn from one sample of a study of T cell responses to AZD1222 COVID-19 vaccine. Data came from immunoSEQ multiplex PCR; TCRdb stores just in-frame clones and leaves some out. The table lists 95,000 to 100,000 clones, about nine tenths of them singletons, with about 17% in the top ten. Specimen: peripheral blood, collected 28 days after the second AZD1222 dose. These receptor sequences come from an adult who received the AZD1222 COVID-19 vaccine. Each CDR3 is given with its conserved first and last residue. Each record gives: V gene, J gene, D gene, clone size, CDR3 DNA, CDR3 protein. The D gene is left open where the match is weak. The size of a clone is reported for some rows only, either as once, few or many, or as a class for expanded clones.

V: TRBV7-6
J: TRBJ1-2
D: -
size: -
DNA: TGTGCCAGCAGCCCCGTTGCAGGGATTAACTATGGCTACACCTTC
CDR3: CASSPVAGINYGYTF

V: TRBV7-2
J: TRBJ2-7
D: -
size: -
DNA: TGTGCCAGCAGCTTAGTTCTTGGGGGTAGCGGAACCTACTACGAGCAGTACTTC
CDR3: CASSLVLGGSGTYYEQYF

V: TRBV29-1
J: TRBJ1-1
D: -
size: once
DNA: TGCAGCGCCGGACGACAGGTGAACACTGAAGCTTTCTTT
CDR3: CSAGRQVNTEAFF

V: TRBV6-5
J: TRBJ1-4
D: TRBD1
size: once
DNA: TGTGCCAGCAGACCGGGACAGTATAATGAAAAACTGTTTTTT
CDR3: CASRPGQYNEKLFF

V: TRBV3-1/TRBV3-2
J: TRBJ1-2
D: -
size: -
DNA: TGTGCCAGCAGCCAAGAAGCGGCACCAGCTAACTATGGCTACACCTTC
CDR3: CASSQEAAPANYGYTF

V: TRBV6-5
J: TRBJ1-5
D: -
size: -
DNA: TGTGCCAGCAGTAGCCCCGGGGGGGTCAATCAGCCCCAGCATTTT
CDR3: CASSSPGGVNQPQHF

V: TRBV30
J: TRBJ2-2
D: -
size: -
DNA: TGTGCCTGGAGAGTACTAGCAGGCGGGGAGCTGTTTTTT
CDR3: CAWRVLAGGELFF

V: TRBV18
J: TRBJ1-2
D: TRBD1
size: -
DNA: TGTGCCAGCTCACCGGACAGGGGAATGGATGGCTACACCTTC
CDR3: CASSPDRGMDGYTF

V: TRBV12-3/TRBV12-4
J: TRBJ1-4
D: -
size: -
DNA: TGTGCCGCGACGAGGGGCGCCGGTAAAAAACTGTTTTTT
CDR3: CAATRGAGKKLFF

V: TRBV10-1
J: TRBJ2-3
D: -
size: once
DNA: TGCGCCAGCAGTGAACGCGGCACAGATACGCAGTATTTT
CDR3: CASSERGTDTQYF

V: TRBV5-1
J: TRBJ1-1
D: -
size: -
DNA: TGCGCCAGCAGCTTGGGGATGAACACTGAAGCTTTCTTT
CDR3: CASSLGMNTEAFF

V: TRBV7-9
J: TRBJ1-3
D: -
size: -
DNA: TGTGCCAGCAGCGCCGGACAACCCTCTGGAAACACCATATATTTT
CDR3: CASSAGQPSGNTIYF

V: TRBV6-5
J: TRBJ2-7
D: TRBD1
size: -
DNA: TGTGCCAGCAGCCGCGGGACAGGGGGCGTCGAGCAGTACTTC
CDR3: CASSRGTGGVEQYF

V: TRBV5-1
J: TRBJ2-7
D: TRBD1
size: -
DNA: TGCGCCAGCAGCTTGGGAGGGACAGGGGGCCTCGAGCAGTACTTC
CDR3: CASSLGGTGGLEQYF